This TCR beta chain is from a study of OX40 agonist ivuxolimab in advanced cancers. About the research overall: Partial responses were seen in three patients, one with hepatocellular carcinoma and two with cutaneous melanoma.

Trimming took 3 bases from V and 1 from J, leaving 14 bases between them. This CDR3 spans 16 amino acids. Germline assignment: CDR1 KGHSH and CDR2 LQKENI. In regard to this clone: Its antigen is unidentified.

Assay: immunoSEQ multiplex PCR; the TCRdb copy retains only in-frame clones and omits some. In the table there are some 99,000 clones, less than 95% of which are singletons. The study's findings and limits: Clonal expansion was among the lowest in partial responders at 0.1-3.0 mg/kg, especially CD8+. Researchers did not determine the expanded peripheral T cells' antigen specificity.

If patients had autoimmune disease history or systemic immunosuppression, they were excluded. The input for sequencing was CD4+ or CD8+ T cells sorted from blood, taken in a trial of the OX40 agonist ivuxolimab. The origin of this receptor is an adult with an advanced solid tumor such as melanoma, head and neck, liver or kidney cancer. The V gene is TRBV18, the J gene TRBJ2-3, with D possibly TRBD1 on 6 matching bases. CDR3 in DNA: TGTGCCAGCTCACCGAACAGGGATACGGGCACAGATACGCAGTATTTT. Translation gives CASSPNRDTGTDTQYF.